What follows are 18 T cell receptor beta chains derived from one specimen sequenced in a study of T cell responses to AZD1222 COVID-19 vaccine. Repertoires were generated with immunoSEQ multiplex PCR, while TCRdb's copy carries only in-frame clones and drops some. The table records 120,000 to 150,000 clones, about 90% of them present only once. The specimen was peripheral blood, collected on day 0 of AZD1222 vaccination. These receptors originate from an adult in good health.

The J gene is TRBJ1-5, the V gene TRBV7-2, with D perhaps matching TRBD1 (5 bases). Between the trimmed V and J ends, which lost 4 bases and 2 bases, there was a span of 12 bases. Germline-derived CDR1 and CDR2 are SGHTA and FQGNSA. The CDR3 runs to 15 residues. The CDR3 DNA is TGTGCCAGCAGCTGGGGACCCCAGGGCAATCAGCCCCAGCATTTT. Its protein product is CASSWGPQGNQPQHF.

The genes are TRBV27 and TRBJ1-2; D not certain. CDR1 is MNHEY, CDR2 SMNVEV, per germline (reference sequence). The CDR3 sequence is 14 residues long. Trimming removed 5 bases at V and 4 bases at J, with 14 bases between. The DNA of the CDR3 is TGTGCCAGCAGTCCAATCGGACTCCTCTATGGCTACACCTTC. Translation: CASSPIGLLYGYTF.

This rearrangement joins TRBV2 to TRBJ1-2; 9 bases are shared with TRBD1. The germline V gene encodes CDR1 SNHLY and CDR2 FYNNEI. The CDR3 runs 13 residues. J gave up 6 bases and V 6 bases, and 5 bases lay outside the gene matches. The CDR3 nucleotides read TGTGCCAGCAGCAAAGACAGGGGGGATGGCTACACCTTC. It translates to CASSKDRGDGYTF. Looking up the rest from reference TRBV2 and TRBJ1-2 gives the full variable domain: EPEVTQTPSHQVTQMGQEVILRCVPISNHLYFYWYRQILGQKVEFLVSFYNNEISEKSEIFDDQFSVERPDGSNFTLKIRSTKLEDSAMYFCASSKDRGDGYTFGSGTRLTVV.

This clone was seen just once. In nucleotides, the CDR3 is TGTGCCGCCGGGTTAAAGCCCCCCTCCTACGAGCAGTACTTC. It translates to CAAGLKPPSYEQYF. The J gene is TRBJ2-7, the V gene TRBV28; no definite D call. The CDR3 covers 14 residues. V shed 11 bases and J shed 0 bases, with 17 bases lying between them. The germline V gene has CDR1 MDHEN and CDR2 SYDVKM.

V usage is TRBV28 and J usage is TRBJ2-7; 7 bases match TRBD2. The CDR3 spans 13 residues. Germline CDR1 and CDR2: MDHEN and SYDVKM. Germline trimming cut 8 bases from V and 3 bases from J; bases unmatched to any gene: 7. The CDR3 loop reads CASGRAGDYEQYF. CDR3 in DNA: TGTGCCAGCGGAAGGGCGGGAGACTACGAGCAGTACTTC.

This chain joins TRBV28 and TRBJ2-5, with no clear D. CDR3 size: 13 residues. The ends were cut back, 6 bases at V and 5 bases at J, with 13 bases in the middle. CDR1 and CDR2 (germline): MDHEN, SYDVKM. Written as DNA, the CDR3 is TGTGCCAGCAGGGAACCTAACCCCGAGACCCAGTACTTC. This codes for CASREPNPETQYF.

V is TRBV15 and J is TRBJ1-5, with D possibly being TRBD1 (5 bases). The CDR3 has 15 residues. Germline CDR1 is LNHNV and CDR2 is YYDKDF (reference sequence). V lost 1 base and J 4 bases, leaving 11 bases between the germline ends. The CDR3 sequence: CATSRGGGGNQPQHF. DNA of the CDR3: TGTGCCACCAGCAGAGGTGGGGGGGGTAATCAGCCCCAGCATTTT.

V gene TRBV19 combines with J gene TRBJ1-6, with D uncertain. V shed 1 base and J shed 7 bases, with 8 bases lying between them. Looked up from germline, CDR1 is LNHDA and CDR2 is SQIVND (reference sequence). This CDR3 has 14 amino acids. CDR3 in amino acids: CASSIASSNSPLHF. The CDR3 DNA follows: TGTGCCAGTAGTATAGCCAGCTCAAATTCACCCCTCCACTTT.

The chain recombines TRBV13 with TRBJ1-5; weak D call: TRBD1 (5 bases). The CDR3 is 14 residues long. V lost 5 bases, J lost 1 base, and 9 bases lay in between. CDR1 PRHDT and CDR2 FYEKMQ come from the germline V gene (reference sequence). CDR3 DNA sequence: TGTGCCAGCAGCCTCAGGGCAAGCAATCAGCCCCAGCATTTT. Its protein product is CASSLRASNQPQHF. The full variable domain, rest sourced from reference TRBV13 and TRBJ1-5, is AAGVIQSPRHLIKEKRETATLKCYPIPRHDTVYWYQQGPGQDPQFLISFYEKMQSDKGSIPDRFSAQQFSDYHSELNMSSLELGDSALYFCASSLRASNQPQHFGDGTRLSIL.

The chain recombines TRBV18 with TRBJ2-2, with D unclear. This CDR3 has 15 amino acids. The germline V gene encodes CDR1 KGHSH and CDR2 LQKENI. V lost 1 base and J 0 bases, leaving 6 bases between the germline ends. CDR3 nucleotides: TGTGCCAGCTCACCACGCGGATCGAACACCGGGGAGCTGTTTTTT. Amino acid sequence: CASSPRGSNTGELFF. The full variable domain, its missing parts supplied by reference TRBV18 and TRBJ2-2, is NAGVMQNPRHLVRRRGQEARLRCSPMKGHSHVYWYRQLPEEGLKFMVYLQKENIIDESGMPKERFSAEFPKEGPSILRIQQVVRGDSAAYFCASSPRGSNTGELFFGEGSRLTVL.

The chain combines TRBV12-3 or TRBV12-4 with TRBJ1-2; 8 bases fit TRBD1. This CDR3 contains 13 residues. V trimming: 7 bases; J trimming: 7 bases; junction bases outside the gene matches: 8. CDR3 in DNA: TGTGCCAGCACCCTGGACAGGGTGGCTGGCTACACCTTC. The encoded protein is CASTLDRVAGYTF.

The chain carries TRBV6-6 and TRBJ2-2; TRBD1 matches at 9 bases. CDR3 length: 14 amino acids. The germline V gene has CDR1 MNHNY and CDR2 SVGAGI (reference sequence). With 2 bases clipped from V and 10 bases from J, the junction kept 5 bases outside the gene matches. The CDR3 loop reads CASSYPTGGAELFF. In nucleotides, the CDR3 is TGTGCCAGCAGTTACCCTACAGGGGGCGCGGAGCTGTTTTTT.

This chain uses TRBV9 with TRBJ2-1, with 8 bases aligning to TRBD2. Germline loops: CDR1 SGDLS, CDR2 YYNGEE. The CDR3 contains 12 residues. Trimming at V came to 4 bases and at J to 9 bases, leaving 3 bases not matched to a gene. CDR3 bases: TGTGCCAGCAGCCCCCGGGGGGGTGAGCAGTTCTTC. Its translation is CASSPRGGEQFF.

The gene calls are TRBV28 and TRBJ2-3; D is possibly TRBD1 (7 bases). V gave up 8 bases and J gave up 2 bases, with 11 bases separating them. Germline V CDR1 and CDR2: MDHEN, SYDVKM. The CDR3 sequence is 13 residues long. CDR3 region: CASRGTATDTQYF. The DNA for the CDR3 is TGTGCCAGCCGGGGGACAGCCACAGATACGCAGTATTTT.

This chain uses TRBV9 with TRBJ1-3; D ambiguous. This CDR3 region has 16 residues. V was pared by 0 bases and J by 0 bases, with 10 bases between. Germline V gene lookup returns CDR1 SGDLS and CDR2 YYNGEE. CDR3 in DNA: TGTGCCAGCAGCGTAGATTCAGCAGACTCTGGAAACACCATATATTTT. It codes for CASSVDSADSGNTIYF.

The rearrangement links TRBV5-1 to TRBJ1-6; TRBD1 is a possible D gene (5 bases). Looked up from germline, CDR1 is SGHRS and CDR2 is YFSETQ. V was pared by 3 bases and J by 10 bases, with 20 bases between. CDR3 size: 16 residues. The CDR3 region has the DNA TGCGCCAGCAGCTCAGGAGAGGGCCGGGGGTCCTCACCCCTCCACTTT. This codes for CASSSGEGRGSSPLHF. Combining the CDR3 with reference TRBV5-1 and TRBJ1-6 gives the whole variable domain KAGVTQTPRYLIKTRGQQVTLSCSPISGHRSVSWYQQTPGQGLQFLFEYFSETQRNKGNFPGRFSGRQFSNSRSEMNVSTLELGDSALYLCASSSGEGRGSSPLHFGNGTRLTVT.

V is TRBV19 and J is TRBJ2-4; 7 bases line up with TRBD1. The CDR3 runs to 13 residues. Unmatched junction bases numbered 8, after V lost 9 bases and J lost 6 bases. Per the germline V gene, CDR1 is LNHDA and CDR2 is SQIVND (reference sequence). The CDR3 loop reads CASGQGDRNIQYF. CDR3 nucleotides: TGTGCCAGCGGGCAGGGGGATAGAAACATTCAGTACTTC.

This CDR3 is CASSQHSTGLTDTQYF. CDR3 in DNA: TGTGCCAGCAGCCAACATTCCACGGGACTCACAGATACGCAGTATTTT. The rearrangement joins TRBV4-2 to TRBJ2-3; tentatively, D is TRBD2 (6 bases). V shed 2 bases and J shed 2 bases, with 14 bases lying between them. Germline V lookup: CDR1 LGHNA, CDR2 YNFKEQ. The CDR3 totals 16 residues.